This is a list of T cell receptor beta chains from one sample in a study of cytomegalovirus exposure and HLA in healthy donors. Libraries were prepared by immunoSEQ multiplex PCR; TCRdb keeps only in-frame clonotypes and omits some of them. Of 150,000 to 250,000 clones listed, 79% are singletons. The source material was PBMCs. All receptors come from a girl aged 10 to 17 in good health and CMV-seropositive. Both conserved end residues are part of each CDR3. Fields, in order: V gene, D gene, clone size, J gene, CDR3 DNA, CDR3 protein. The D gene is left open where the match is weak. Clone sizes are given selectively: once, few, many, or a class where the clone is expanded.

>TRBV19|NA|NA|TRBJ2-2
TGTGCCAGTAGTAAGGGAACAGGGCTCTCCGGGGAGCTGTTTTTT
CASSKGTGLSGELFF
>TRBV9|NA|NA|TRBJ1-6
TGTGCCAGCAGCAACCACGGGACTGACTCACCCCTCCACTTT
CASSNHGTDSPLHF
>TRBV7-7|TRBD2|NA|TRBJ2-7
TGTGCCAGCAGCCCCGGGGGGGGGTACGAGCAGTACTTC
CASSPGGGYEQYF
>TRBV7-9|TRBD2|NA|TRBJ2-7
TGTGCCAGCAGCGCGGGGACTAGCGGGGGGGCATGGGAGCAGTACTTC
CASSAGTSGGAWEQYF
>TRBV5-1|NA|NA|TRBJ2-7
TGCGCCAGCAGCTTACGGGAGAAGGGCTCCTACGAGCAGTACTTC
CASSLREKGSYEQYF
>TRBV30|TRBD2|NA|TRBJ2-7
TGTGCCTGGAGGCGGGGGTCGGTGGAGCAGTACTTC
CAWRRGSVEQYF
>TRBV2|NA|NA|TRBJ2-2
TGTGCCAGCAAAAATCGGGGGGCGGCCGGGGAGCTGTTTTTT
CASKNRGAAGELFF
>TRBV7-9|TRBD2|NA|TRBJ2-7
TGTGCCAGCAGCCAGCGGCGAACTGCGGGAGCCTACGAGCAGTACTTC
CASSQRRTAGAYEQYF
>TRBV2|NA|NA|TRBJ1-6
TGTGCCAGCACCCAAAAATGGCAGTCACCCCTCCACTTT
CASTQKWQSPLHF
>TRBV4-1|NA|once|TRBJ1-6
TGCGCCAGCAGCCAAGGGGACACTTACAATTCACCCCTCCACTTT
CASSQGDTYNSPLHF
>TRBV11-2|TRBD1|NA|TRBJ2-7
TGTGCCAGCAGCAAATTGGGGACAGGGGTCTACGAGCAGTACTTC
CASSKLGTGVYEQYF
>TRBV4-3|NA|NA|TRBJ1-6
TGCGCCAGCAGCCGCATCACAGGGAACAATTCACCCCTCCACTTT
CASSRITGNNSPLHF
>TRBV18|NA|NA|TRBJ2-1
TGTGCCAGCTCACCCGGACTCGGCCGGGAGCAGTTCTTC
CASSPGLGREQFF
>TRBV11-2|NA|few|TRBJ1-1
TGTGCCAGCAGCTTAGATCGCGACAGGAGGAACACTGAAGCTTTCTTT
CASSLDRDRRNTEAFF
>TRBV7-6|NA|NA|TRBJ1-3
TGTGCCAGCAGCCGACAGGCCACTGGAAACACCATATATTTT
CASSRQATGNTIYF
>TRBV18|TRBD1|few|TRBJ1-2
TGTGCCAGCTCGAGGACAGGTGACTATGGCTACACCTTC
CASSRTGDYGYTF
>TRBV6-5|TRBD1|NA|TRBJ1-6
TGTGCCAGCAGTCTTGACAGGGCAAATTCACCCCTCCACTTT
CASSLDRANSPLHF
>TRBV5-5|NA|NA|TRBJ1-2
TGTGCCAGCAGCCCACAGGGACACGAGGTCCTCTATGGCTACACCTTC
CASSPQGHEVLYGYTF
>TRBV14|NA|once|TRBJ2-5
TGTGCCAGCAGCCGAGGGCAGATAGAGACCCAGTACTTC
CASSRGQIETQYF
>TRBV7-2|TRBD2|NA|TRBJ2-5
TGTGCCAGCAGCATGGGGGGGAACCAAGAGACCCAGTACTTC
CASSMGGNQETQYF
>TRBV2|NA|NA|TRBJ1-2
TGTGCCAGCAGTGAAGCGCTTCTGCAGGGGATGCACTATGGCTACACCTTC
CASSEALLQGMHYGYTF
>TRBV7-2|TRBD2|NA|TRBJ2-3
TGTGCCAGCAGCCACGGACTAGCGGGGGACCAATGGGAGTATTTT
CASSHGLAGDQWEYF
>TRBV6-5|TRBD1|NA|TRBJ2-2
TGTGCCAGCAGCCTGGGACAGGGGAACACCGGGGAGCTGTTTTTT
CASSLGQGNTGELFF
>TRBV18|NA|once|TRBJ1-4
TGTGCCAGCTCACCCCCCGCAAAGACAGCAACTAATGAAAAACTGTTTTTT
CASSPPAKTATNEKLFF